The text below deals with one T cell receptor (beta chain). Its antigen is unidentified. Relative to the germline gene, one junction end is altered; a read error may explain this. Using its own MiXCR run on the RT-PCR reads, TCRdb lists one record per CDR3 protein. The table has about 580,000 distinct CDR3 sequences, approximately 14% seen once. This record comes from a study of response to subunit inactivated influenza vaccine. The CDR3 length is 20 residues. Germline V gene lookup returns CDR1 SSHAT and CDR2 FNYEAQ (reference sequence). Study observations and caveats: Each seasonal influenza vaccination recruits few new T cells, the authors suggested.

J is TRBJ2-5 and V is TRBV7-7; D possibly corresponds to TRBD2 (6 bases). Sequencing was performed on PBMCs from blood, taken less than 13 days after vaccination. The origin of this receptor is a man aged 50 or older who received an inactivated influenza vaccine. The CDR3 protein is CASSLGLRGRRSSGEETQYF. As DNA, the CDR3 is TGTGCTAGCAGCTTAGGCCTGCGGGGCCGTCGTTCGTCGGGAGAAGAGACCCAGTACTTC. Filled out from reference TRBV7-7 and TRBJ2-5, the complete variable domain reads GAGVSQSPRYKVTKRGQDVTLRCDPISSHATLYWYQQALGQGPEFLTYFNYEAQPDKSGLPSDRFSAERPEGSISTLTIQRTEQRDSAMYRCASSLGLRGRRSSGEETQYFGPGTRLLVL.